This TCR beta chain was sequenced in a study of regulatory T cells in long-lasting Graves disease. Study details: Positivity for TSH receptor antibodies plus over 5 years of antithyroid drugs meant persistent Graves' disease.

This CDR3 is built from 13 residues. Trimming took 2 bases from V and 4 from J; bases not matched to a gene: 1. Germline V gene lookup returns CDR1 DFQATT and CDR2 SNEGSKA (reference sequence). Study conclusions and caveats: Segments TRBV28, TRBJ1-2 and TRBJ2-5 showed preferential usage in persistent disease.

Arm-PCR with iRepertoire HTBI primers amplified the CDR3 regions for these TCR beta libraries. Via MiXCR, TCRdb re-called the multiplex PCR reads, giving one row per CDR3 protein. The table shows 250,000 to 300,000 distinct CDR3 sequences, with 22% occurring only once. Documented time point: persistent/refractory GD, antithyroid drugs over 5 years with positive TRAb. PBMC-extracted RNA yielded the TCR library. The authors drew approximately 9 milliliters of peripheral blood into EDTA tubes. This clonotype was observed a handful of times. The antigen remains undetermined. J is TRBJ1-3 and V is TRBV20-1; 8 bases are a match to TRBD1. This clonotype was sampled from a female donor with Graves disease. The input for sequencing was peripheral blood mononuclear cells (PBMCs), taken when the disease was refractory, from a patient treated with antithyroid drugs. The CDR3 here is CSARRDRGNTIYF. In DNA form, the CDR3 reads TGCAGTGCTAGACGGGACAGGGGAAACACCATATATTTT.